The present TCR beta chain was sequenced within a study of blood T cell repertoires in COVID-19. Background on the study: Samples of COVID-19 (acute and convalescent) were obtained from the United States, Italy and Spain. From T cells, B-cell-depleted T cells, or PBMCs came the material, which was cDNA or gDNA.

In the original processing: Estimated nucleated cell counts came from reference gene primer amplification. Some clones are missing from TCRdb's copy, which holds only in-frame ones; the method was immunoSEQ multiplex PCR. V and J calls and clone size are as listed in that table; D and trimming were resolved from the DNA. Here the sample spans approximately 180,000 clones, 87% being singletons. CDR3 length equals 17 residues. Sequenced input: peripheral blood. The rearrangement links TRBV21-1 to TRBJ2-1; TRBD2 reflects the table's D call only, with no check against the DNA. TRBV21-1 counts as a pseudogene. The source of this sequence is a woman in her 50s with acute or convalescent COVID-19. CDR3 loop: CASSKGASGRAVDEQFF. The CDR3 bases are TGTGCCAGCAGCAAAGGGGCTAGCGGGAGGGCCGTCGATGAGCAGTTCTTC.